The clone carrying this T cell receptor (beta chain) has a count of ten or more. The germline V gene encodes CDR1 MDHEN and CDR2 SYDVKM. Trimming cost V 5 bases and J 5 bases; bases outside gene matches: 4. The CDR3 runs to 14 residues. The sample belongs to a study of Graves' ophthalmopathy and Graves' hyperthyroidism. In the study overall: Peripheral blood was gathered at first diagnosis, ahead of any treatment whatsoever.

Researchers took RNA transcripts and amplified TCR beta CDR3 regions from them. HTBI primers were used in a first-round RT-PCR, which preceded a second-round multiplex PCR. TCRdb called the multiplex PCR reads again in MiXCR, with one record for every CDR3 protein. The sample yields about 210,000 distinct CDR3 sequences, 25% to 30% seen once. Sampling over 8 ml of fresh peripheral blood provided the PBMCs. This chain links TRBV28 with TRBJ1-2; 11 positions match TRBD1. The receptor was isolated from a man aged 50 to 59 with Graves' ophthalmopathy. Material for sequencing was peripheral blood. The CDR3 DNA reads TGTGCCAGCAGTCCGGACAGGGGGCGTTATGGCTACACCTTC. Translating gives CASSPDRGRYGYTF.